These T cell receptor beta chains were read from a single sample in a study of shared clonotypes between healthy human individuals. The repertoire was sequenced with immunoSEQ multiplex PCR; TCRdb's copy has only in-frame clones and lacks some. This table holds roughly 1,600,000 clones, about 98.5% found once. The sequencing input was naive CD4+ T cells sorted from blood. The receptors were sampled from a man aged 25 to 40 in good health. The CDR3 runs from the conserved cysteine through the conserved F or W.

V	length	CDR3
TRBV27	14	CATLLKGWYNEQFF
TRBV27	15	CASRRSGTANYGYTF
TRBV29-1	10	CSAGGSEQYF
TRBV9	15	CASSPTSGSGYEQYF
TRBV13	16	CASSLPGDISGNTIYF
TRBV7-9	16	CASSFLRQGINEKLFF
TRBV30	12	CAWKQSSYEQYF
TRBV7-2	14	CASSLFQGPNEQFF
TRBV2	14	CASRRLADPYEQYF
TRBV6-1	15	CASSEGRTSNQPQHF
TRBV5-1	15	CASSWREGSNEKLFF
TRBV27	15	CASSPRQGAVEKLFF
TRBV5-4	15	CASSSQRESYNEQFF
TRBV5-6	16	CASSITGVESPGSQHF
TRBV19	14	CASSILGGPQPQHF
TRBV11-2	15	CASSSELAGLNEQFF
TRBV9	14	CASSVEALPYEQYF
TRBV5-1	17	CASSLGVAGGPYNEQFF
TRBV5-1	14	CASSLVRDRYGYTF
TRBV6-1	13	CASGTVAKNIQYF
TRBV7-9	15	CASSASGSFHNEQFF
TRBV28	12	CASGFRHYEQYF
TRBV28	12	CASQASTDTQYF
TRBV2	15	CASRAGTSGYNEQFF
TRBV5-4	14	CASSLAAVEETQYF
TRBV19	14	CASSLSGIPYEQYF
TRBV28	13	CASSLWGANEQYF
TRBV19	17	CASRNPLPTGKNTEAFF
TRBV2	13	CASGQGPNTEAFF
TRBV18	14	CASSFGAGANVLTF
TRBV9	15	CASSPLGLADNEQFF
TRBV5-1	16	CASSSGESSWGEKLFF
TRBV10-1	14	CASSESGTDYEQYF
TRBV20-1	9	CRTRLAWYF
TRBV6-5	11	CASSYGSKQYF
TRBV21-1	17	CASRNPSSGGNTGELFF
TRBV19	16	CASSSPGLANTDTQYF
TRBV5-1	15	CASSLSRGDLYGYTF
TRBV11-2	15	CASSESRDSAEGYTF
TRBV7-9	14	CASSLAGGLYEQYF
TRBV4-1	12	CASSQEGHEQFF
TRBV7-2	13	CASRQGGAYEQYF
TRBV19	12	CASSSGTWEQYF